This T cell receptor beta chain was identified during a study of T cells after yellow fever vaccination. MiXCR was run by TCRdb on the 5' RACE reads, yielding one entry per CDR3 protein. The table shows roughly 260,000 distinct CDR3 sequences, with 10% to 15% occurring only once. Sequenced material: CD4+ T cells sorted from PBMCs, taken 45 days after the yellow fever booster vaccination. This clonotype was sampled from a man aged 30 to 45 who received the YFV17D yellow fever vaccine.

The CDR3 DNA sequence: TGTGCCAGCAGCTTGGGGACTAGCGTAGATACGCAGTATTTT. This codes for CASSLGTSVDTQYF. The rearrangement joins TRBV7-2 to TRBJ2-3; 10 bases are shared with TRBD2. Germline CDR1 is SGHTA and CDR2 is FQGNSA. The CDR3 runs to 14 residues. V lost 3 bases to trimming and J lost 5 bases; unmatched junction nucleotides: 2.